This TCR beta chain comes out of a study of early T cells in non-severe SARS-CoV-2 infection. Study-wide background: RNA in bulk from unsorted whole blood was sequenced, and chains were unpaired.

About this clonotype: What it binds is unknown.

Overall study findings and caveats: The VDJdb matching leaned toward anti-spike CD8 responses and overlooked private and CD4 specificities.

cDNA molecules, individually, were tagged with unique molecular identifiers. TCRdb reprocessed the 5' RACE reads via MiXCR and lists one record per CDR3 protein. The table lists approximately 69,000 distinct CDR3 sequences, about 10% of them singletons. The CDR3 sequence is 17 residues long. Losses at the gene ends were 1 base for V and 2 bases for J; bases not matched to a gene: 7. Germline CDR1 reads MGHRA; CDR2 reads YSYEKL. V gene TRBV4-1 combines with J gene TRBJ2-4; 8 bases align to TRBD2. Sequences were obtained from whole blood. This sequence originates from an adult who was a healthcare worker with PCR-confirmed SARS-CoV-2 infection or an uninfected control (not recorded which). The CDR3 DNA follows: TGCGCCAGCAGCCAAGGGGGCGCGGGAGGTACCAAAAACATTCAGTACTTC. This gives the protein CASSQGGAGGTKNIQYF.